The 30 T cell receptor beta chains below all came from one sample that was sequenced in a study of technical replicates of blood from a few donors (dated by TCRdb to 2015 to 2018). The library was built by means of the immunoSEQ multiplex PCR assay. TCRdb provides this immuneACCESS table in a form limited to in-frame rearrangements. Some clones are lacking; in checked studies, under half of them reflect an unresolved V gene, and why the rest are absent is not known. The sample records some 60,000 clones, 70% to 90% of which are singletons. The biggest ten clones account for approximately 5.2% of the sample. The sequencing sample was made of PBMCs. The receptors derive from a human donor in good health. Some clones in this sample may be carry-over from other donors' samples.

By share, this clone counts as medium-sized. The chain recombines TRBV7-2 with TRBJ1-1; tentatively, D is TRBD1 (6 bases). The CDR3 has 13 amino acids. Germline CDR1 SGHTA, CDR2 FQGNSA. Trimming shortened V by 7 bases and J by 1 base, and 10 bases separated the two germline ends. The CDR3 region is CASNWGPNTEAFF. CDR3 bases: TGTGCCAGCAACTGGGGGCCGAACACTGAAGCTTTCTTT.

The rearrangement joins TRBV4-3 to TRBJ2-3; D not certain. The CDR3 is made up of 14 amino acids. Germline-derived CDR1 and CDR2 are LGHNA and YSLEER. V gave up 2 bases and J gave up 6 bases, with 12 bases separating them. The CDR3 protein is CASSQLLSMDTQYF. DNA of the CDR3: TGCGCCAGCAGCCAACTGCTCTCTATGGATACGCAGTATTTT.

The chain carries TRBV29-1 and TRBJ2-7; D remains unclear. Germline V gene sequence: CDR1 SQVTM, CDR2 ANQGSEA. With 0 bases removed from V and 6 bases from J, the gap between germline ends came to 9 bases. The CDR3 is 12 amino acids. The CDR3 coding sequence is TGCAGCGTTGAAGACACAGAAAGCGAGCAGTACTTC. It is translated as CSVEDTESEQYF.

The chain combines TRBV12-2 with TRBJ2-7; the tabulated D call, TRBD2, remains unverified against the DNA. TRBV12-2 is a documented pseudogene. The CDR3 runs to 18 residues. The CDR3 here is CASLLPSTSGDSSYEQYF. In DNA form, the CDR3 reads TGTGCAAGTCTCCTCCCCTCGACTAGCGGGGATAGCTCCTACGAGCAGTACTTC.

The chain employs TRBV25-1 and TRBJ2-3; TRBD2 agrees at 7 bases. The CDR3 covers 16 residues. The V gene end was trimmed by 3 bases and the J gene end by 0 bases; junction bases not matched to a gene: 6. Germline V gives CDR1 MGHDK, CDR2 SYGVNS. The CDR3 reads CASSDPTSESTDTQYF. CDR3 DNA sequence: TGTGCCAGCAGTGACCCCACTAGCGAAAGCACAGATACGCAGTATTTT.

Written as DNA, the CDR3 is TGTGCCTGGAGTGTCGGGGGGGCGCGTGAGCAGTTCTTC. This codes for CAWSVGGAREQFF. This rearrangement joins TRBV30 to TRBJ2-1, with 8 bases lining up with TRBD2. Germline assignment: CDR1 GTSNPN and CDR2 SVGIG (reference sequence). This CDR3 has 13 amino acids. V was clipped by 0 bases and J by 9 bases; unmatched bases: 4.

The chain employs TRBV2 and TRBJ2-1; 10 positions match TRBD2. The CDR3 runs 17 residues. V shed 0 bases and J 7 bases; nucleotides not matched to a gene: 9. The germline gives CDR1 SNHLY, CDR2 FYNNEI. CDR3 nucleotide sequence: TGTGCCAGCAGTGAAGCTGGTGTAGCGGGAGGAGAGAATGAGCAGTTCTTC. It specifies CASSEAGVAGGENEQFF.

The rearrangement joins TRBV4-3 to TRBJ2-3; TRBD2 aligns across 10 bases. The CDR3 loop spans 15 amino acids. The germline V gene encodes CDR1 LGHNA and CDR2 YSLEER. V gave up 4 bases and J gave up 8 bases; unmatched junction bases: 9. Here the CDR3 reads CASSPQRGGARTQYF. The CDR3 DNA sequence: TGCGCCAGCAGCCCCCAGCGGGGGGGAGCCCGTACGCAGTATTTT.

This rearrangement joins TRBV11-2 to TRBJ2-3; TRBD1 aligns across 10 bases. The J segment lost 4 bases and the V segment lost 0 bases, leaving 7 bases of the junction unmatched. This CDR3 has 17 amino acids. Germline V CDR1 and CDR2: SGHAT, FQNNGV. The CDR3 DNA reads as TGTGCCAGCAGCTTAGATGGGGACAGGGGTATCGCAGATACGCAGTATTTT. It encodes CASSLDGDRGIADTQYF.

This chain joins TRBV5-4 and TRBJ2-3; D unresolved. CDR1 and CDR2 from the germline V gene are SGHNT and YYREEE (reference sequence). The CDR3 is made up of 14 amino acids. V gave up 1 base and J gave up 4 bases, with 10 bases separating them. In nucleotides, the CDR3 is TGTGCCAGCAGCTTGCGTACCCGGGCAGATACGCAGTATTTT. Its protein product is CASSLRTRADTQYF.

This chain uses TRBV6-1 with TRBJ2-5; 7 bases match TRBD2. After removal of 5 bases from V and 7 bases from J, the junction contained 7 bases not matched to a gene. There are 13 residues in the CDR3. CDR1 and CDR2 from the germline V gene are MNHNS and SASEGT. This CDR3 reads CASSFSGEGTQYF. The CDR3 DNA reads as TGTGCCAGCAGTTTCAGCGGGGAAGGGACCCAGTACTTC.

The CDR3 nucleotides read TGTGCCAGCAGCCAAGCTGCGGGGACGGGCTCCTACGAGCAGTACTTC. Translation: CASSQAAGTGSYEQYF. V gene TRBV4-2 combines with J gene TRBJ2-7, with a weak D call TRBD2 (6 bases). The CDR3 length is 16 residues. Germline V gene lookup returns CDR1 LGHNA and CDR2 YNFKEQ. V lost 1 base and J lost 0, with 13 bases in between.

The CDR3 loop is CASSVDRGPYNEQFF. CDR3 sequence (DNA): TGTGCCAGCAGCGTCGACAGGGGGCCCTACAATGAGCAGTTCTTC. The chain employs TRBV5-4 and TRBJ2-1; 10 bases fit TRBD1. Germline V gene lookup returns CDR1 SGHNT and CDR2 YYREEE (reference sequence). The V gene end was trimmed by 4 bases and the J gene end by 2 bases; junction bases not matched to a gene: 3. The CDR3 is made up of 15 amino acids.

The gene calls are TRBV4-3 and TRBJ2-3, with TRBD1 matching 8 bases. Per the germline V gene, CDR1 is LGHNA and CDR2 is YSLEER. Germline trimming cut 4 bases from V and 2 bases from J; bases unmatched to any gene: 2. This CDR3 comprises 14 residues. CDR3 amino acids: CASSPRGLTDTQYF. The CDR3 DNA sequence: TGCGCCAGCAGCCCCAGGGGGCTCACAGATACGCAGTATTTT.

The table lists this clone with a count of one. This chain joins TRBV6-1 and TRBJ1-5, with 8 bases lining up with TRBD1. Germline values: CDR1 MNHNS, CDR2 SASEGT. V was clipped by 4 bases and J by 12 bases; unmatched bases: 5. This CDR3 contains 12 residues. CDR3 loop: CASSGGTGGQHF. In nucleotides, the CDR3 is TGTGCCAGCAGTGGTGGGACAGGCGGCCAGCATTTT.

This rearrangement joins TRBV11-2 to TRBJ2-2, with D maybe TRBD1 (6 bases). The CDR3 has 16 residues. The germline gives CDR1 SGHAT, CDR2 FQNNGV. The V end was cut by 1 base, the J end by 3 bases, with 12 bases between. CDR3 DNA: TGTGCCAGCAGCTTAGGTCGGGCAGGGGACACCGGGGAGCTGTTTTTT. This encodes CASSLGRAGDTGELFF.

The chain joins TRBV5-6 to TRBJ2-5; D is perhaps TRBD1 (6 bases). The germline CDR1 and CDR2 sequences are SGHDT and YYEEEE. Trimming stripped 2 bases from V and 7 bases from J, with 15 bases between. CDR3 length: 14 residues. The CDR3 DNA follows: TGTGCCAGCAGCTTAAGTGGACAGTGGGGGACCCAGTACTTC. This sequence encodes CASSLSGQWGTQYF.

This chain joins TRBV29-1 and TRBJ2-5; D is perhaps TRBD2 (7 bases). CDR1 is SQVTM, CDR2 ANQGSEA, per germline. Trimming took 8 bases from V and 4 from J, leaving 17 bases between them. This CDR3 has 13 amino acids. CDR3 DNA sequence: TGCAGCTATAGGCGGGGGCGGGTAGAGACCCAGTACTTC. Protein product: CSYRRGRVETQYF.

The V and J genes are TRBV2 and TRBJ2-1, with D perhaps TRBD2 (5 bases). The germline V gene encodes CDR1 SNHLY and CDR2 FYNNEI. The CDR3 covers 16 residues. V gave up 3 bases and J gave up 8 bases, with 20 bases separating them. The CDR3 nucleotides are TGTGCCAGCAGTGATGGAGACTACCAACTACAATATGAGCAGTTCTTC. Amino acid sequence: CASSDGDYQLQYEQFF.

The chain links TRBV6-6 to TRBJ2-7, with 7 bases identical to TRBD1. The CDR3 loop spans 16 amino acids. The ends lost 5 bases at V and 4 bases at J; junction bases unmatched: 14. Germline V CDR1 and CDR2: MNHNY, SVGAGI (reference sequence). The CDR3 protein is CASSPQQGIMGYEQYF. The CDR3, as DNA: TGTGCCAGCAGTCCCCAACAGGGGATCATGGGTTACGAGCAGTACTTC.

The chain uses TRBV7-3 and TRBJ2-5; 14 bases line up with TRBD2. The CDR3 covers 16 residues. Germline CDR1 and CDR2: SGHTA and FQGTGA. Trimming removed 2 bases from V and 3 bases from J; junction bases left unmatched: 2. The CDR3 loop reads CASSLGGLAGEETQYF. In DNA, the CDR3 is TGTGCCAGCAGCTTAGGGGGACTAGCGGGAGAAGAGACCCAGTACTTC. Full variable domain (outside the CDR3, taken from reference TRBV7-3 and TRBJ2-5): GAGVSQTPSNKVTEKGKYVELRCDPISGHTALYWYRQSLGQGPEFLIYFQGTGAADDSGLPNDRFFAVRPEGSVSTLKIQRTERGDSAVYLCASSLGGLAGEETQYFGPGTRLLVL.

This chain joins TRBV2 and TRBJ1-1, with D perhaps matching TRBD1 (6 bases). This CDR3 is built from 15 residues. Germline values: CDR1 SNHLY, CDR2 FYNNEI. The V end was cut by 7 bases, the J end by 1 base, with 16 bases between. CDR3 loop: CASNRAKQGNTEAFF. The CDR3 DNA sequence: TGTGCCAGCAACAGGGCCAAGCAAGGGAACACTGAAGCTTTCTTT.

The chain carries TRBV18 and TRBJ2-5; a weak D match, TRBD1 (6 bases). Deletions cut 6 bases from V and 1 base from J, with 9 bases between. The CDR3 loop spans 13 amino acids. Germline CDR1 KGHSH, CDR2 LQKENI. CDR3 residues: CASSPDSQETQYF. The CDR3 region has the DNA TGTGCCAGCTCCCCGGACAGCCAAGAGACCCAGTACTTC. Full variable domain (remainder filled in from reference TRBV18 and TRBJ2-5): NAGVMQNPRHLVRRRGQEARLRCSPMKGHSHVYWYRQLPEEGLKFMVYLQKENIIDESGMPKERFSAEFPKEGPSILRIQQVVRGDSAAYFCASSPDSQETQYFGPGTRLLVL.

V usage is TRBV14 and J usage is TRBJ1-2, with D unclear. The CDR3 has 13 residues. The V gene lost 1 base and the J gene lost 5 bases, with 8 bases spanning the gap. CDR1 SGHDN and CDR2 FVKESK come from the germline V gene. The CDR3 DNA sequence: TGTGCCAGCAGCCAAGGGGCCACGTATGGCTACACCTTC. This translates into CASSQGATYGYTF. The complete variable domain, with remaining parts taken from reference TRBV14 and TRBJ1-2, reads EAGVTQFPSHSVIEKGQTVTLRCDPISGHDNLYWYRRVMGKEIKFLLHFVKESKQDESGMPNNRFLAERTGGTYSTLKVQPAELEDSGVYFCASSQGATYGYTFGSGTRLTVV.

The chain joins TRBV6-1 to TRBJ2-1, with 13 bases fitting TRBD2. CDR1 and CDR2 from the germline V gene are MNHNS and SASEGT. V shed 4 bases, J shed 7 bases, and the junction held 13 bases outside the gene matches. The CDR3 length is 18 residues. The CDR3: CASSGTSGGVKKVNEQFF. In DNA form, the CDR3 reads TGTGCCAGCAGTGGGACTAGCGGGGGCGTCAAAAAGGTGAATGAGCAGTTCTTC.

The chain has TRBV28 and TRBJ1-2, with 9 bases lining up with TRBD1. V dropped 2 bases and J dropped 7; count of bases not matched to a gene: 11. Germline values: CDR1 MDHEN, CDR2 SYDVKM. This CDR3 contains 16 residues. The CDR3 DNA follows: TGTGCCAGCAGTTTACCTCCCGGGACAGGGTGGTTTGGCTACACCTTC. This encodes CASSLPPGTGWFGYTF.

The chain is built from TRBV6-1 and TRBJ2-1; 8 nucleotides agree with TRBD1. With V trimmed by 3 bases and J by 6 bases, 4 bases remained unmatched. The germline V gene encodes CDR1 MNHNS and CDR2 SASEGT. This CDR3 has 14 residues. The CDR3 reads CASSEWTGLNEQFF. The CDR3 nucleotides are TGTGCCAGCAGTGAGTGGACAGGGCTCAATGAGCAGTTCTTC.

This sequence joins TRBV4-3 and TRBJ1-2, with D hard to call. V was pared by 0 bases and J by 4 bases, with 12 bases between. The length of the CDR3 is 15 residues. CDR1 LGHNA and CDR2 YSLEER come from the germline V gene. The CDR3 DNA reads TGCGCCAGCAGCCAAGATCGTGAGGGAGGCTATGGCTACACCTTC. Encoded protein: CASSQDREGGYGYTF.

The table lists this clone with a count of one. The V and J genes are TRBV15 and TRBJ2-7; 9 nucleotides align to TRBD1. The germline CDR1 and CDR2 sequences are LNHNV and YYDKDF (reference sequence). The CDR3 runs to 15 residues. J was trimmed by 2 bases and V by 2 bases; bases with no gene match: 4. CDR3: CATSRTGQGTYEQYF. The CDR3 nucleotides read TGTGCCACCAGCAGAACAGGACAGGGGACCTACGAGCAGTACTTC.

The J gene is TRBJ2-1, the V gene TRBV7-8; 7 bases are a match to TRBD2. The CDR3 runs 15 residues. The V gene end was trimmed by 1 base and the J gene end by 4 bases; junction bases not matched to a gene: 4. The germline gives CDR1 SGHVS, CDR2 FQNEAQ. The CDR3 DNA reads as TGTGCCAGCAGCTTAGTTCTAGCGGTTTACAATGAGCAGTTCTTC. The encoded protein is CASSLVLAVYNEQFF.